This T cell receptor beta chain stems from a study of T cell responses to AZD1222 COVID-19 vaccine. About this clone: Its antigen is not known.

Method: immunoSEQ multiplex PCR; TCRdb's copy keeps in-frame clones and lacks some. This table has some 130,000 clones, approximately 90% appearing once. Notes on the study in general: Clonal diversity was possibly underestimated, and white British individuals and females predominated among donors. There were vaccine-associated CD4 TCRs across spike, dominant at 160-218 and 743-854. Sampled repertoires all dated from after the peak T cell response.

This TCR was recovered from an adult in good health. The sequenced sample was peripheral blood, obtained on day 0 of AZD1222 vaccination.

The CDR3 DNA reads TGTGCCTGGAGTTACCAAGTTCGGGAAAACTATGGCTACACCTTC. Protein: CAWSYQVRENYGYTF. This chain joins TRBV30 and TRBJ1-2; D gene uncertain. Germline V lookup: CDR1 GTSNPN, CDR2 SVGIG (reference sequence). Deletions cut 2 bases from V and 2 bases from J, with 15 bases between. CDR3 length: 15 amino acids.